These T cell receptor beta chains were read from a single sample in a study of T cell changes during pregnancy in multiple sclerosis. Sequenced by immunoSEQ multiplex PCR; TCRdb stores in-frame clones only, minus some. The sample lists tens of thousands of clones; 90% to 95% were seen once. The sample in question was CD4+ T cells from peripheral blood mononuclear cells, obtained in the first trimester of pregnancy. These receptors were taken from a female donor with multiple sclerosis, enrolled in a pregnancy study. Both conserved end residues are trimmed from each CDR3.

j_call v_call cdr3_aa
TRBJ2-7 TRBV6-1 ASSGLAGANYEQY
TRBJ2-3 TRBV5-1 ASSTRGSGTTDTQY
TRBJ1-2 TRBV5-1 ASSLDRGAYGYT
TRBJ1-2 TRBV5-6 ASSLEGPGGSNYGYT
TRBJ1-5 TRBV19 ASSITGVSNQPQH
TRBJ2-2 TRBV19 ASSILGSLNTGELF
TRBJ1-1 TRBV29-1 SVAGRMNTEAF
TRBJ2-1 TRBV2 ASIKGIAASYNEQF
TRBJ2-3 TRBV7-9 ASSQGTGSTDTQY
TRBJ2-7 TRBV4-2 ASSLTSAADSYEQY
TRBJ1-3 TRBV5-1 ASSLSGPKRGNTIY
TRBJ2-7 TRBV5-5 ASIPWGVSYEQY
TRBJ1-1 TRBV4-1 ASSQLGQMNTEAF
TRBJ2-4 TRBV5-1 ASSDIVPGGNIQY
TRBJ1-6 TRBV25-1 ASTERLNSPLH
TRBJ1-6 TRBV6-1 ASSRQGKRSPLH
TRBJ1-5 TRBV6-1 ASSEAWGGGGQPQH
TRBJ1-1 TRBV2 ASNQDRKNTEAF
TRBJ2-2 TRBV5-5 ASSPGQARSTGELF
TRBJ2-3 TRBV7-2 ASKGAGGPRTQY
TRBJ1-1 TRBV6-6 ASSYRTGGGTEAF
TRBJ2-7 TRBV2 ASVDRGNSYEQY
TRBJ2-7 TRBV5-6 ASSPVGGGEQY
TRBJ1-1 TRBV15 ATQPRGNTEAF
TRBJ2-5 TRBV5-6 ASSHRDTRETQY
TRBJ2-3 TRBV9 ASSSNPWGTSGGVTDTQY
TRBJ2-1 TRBV5-1 ASSLGQGSSYNEQF
TRBJ2-1 TRBV5-1 ASSLDRQGAPRPF
TRBJ1-1 TRBV9 ASSVDRNTEAF
TRBJ2-1 TRBV4-1 ASSQDRTSGGLYNEQF
TRBJ2-5 TRBV11-3 ASGLAGGGETQY
TRBJ2-7 TRBV6-1 ASMTGRYEQY
TRBJ2-5 TRBV19 ASSTSGGLKTQY
TRBJ1-1 TRBV18 ASSLLGYSTEAF
TRBJ2-7 TRBV7-2 ASSRTSGGHSYEQY
TRBJ2-7 TRBV30 AWSVRASGEYSYEQY
TRBJ2-1 TRBV5-1 ASSPVAGDYNEQF
TRBJ2-7 TRBV5-1 ASSLVGQAPYEQY
TRBJ2-6 TRBV9 ASSVDNSGANVLT
TRBJ2-3 TRBV5-6 ASSPEGGGGVDTQY
TRBJ2-2 TRBV4-2 ASSQKGTSGGTGELF
TRBJ1-1 TRBV7-3 ASSSQGTTEAF
TRBJ2-2 TRBV7-9 ASSLSLQGTNTGELF
TRBJ2-5 TRBV5-4 ASSPGEVEETQY
TRBJ1-1 TRBV29-1 SVATGNTEAF
TRBJ1-4 TRBV6-5 ASSYSGTRREKLF
TRBJ2-2 TRBV28 ASSTFWGLDTGELF
TRBJ1-5 TRBV7-9 ASSPPTGQPQH
TRBJ2-3 TRBV4-2 ASSQDRGGLAGTTDTQY
TRBJ1-5 TRBV9 ASSVDVGRGQPQH
TRBJ2-7 TRBV15 ATSLADSYEQY
TRBJ2-5 TRBV29-1 SVPRGGGPQETQY
TRBJ1-5 TRBV27 ASSLSWRQPQH